This is a list of T cell receptor beta chains from one sample in a study of a mutant IDH1 vaccine in newly diagnosed glioma. Clones were sequenced by immunoSEQ multiplex PCR, and TCRdb holds only the in-frame ones, with some missing. Of around 56,000 clones in the sample, approximately 92% were seen once. Sequenced here: PBMCs, sampled from a glioma patient treated with radiotherapy, temozolomide or both. The source is a man aged 50-59 years with glioma. The CDR3 runs from the conserved cysteine through the conserved F or W. The D gene is left open where the match is weak. The listing skips clone size in some rows; elsewhere it reads once, few, many or a size class.

CDR3: CASSVSNTQYF
DNA: TGCGCCAGCAGTGTTTCTAATACGCAGTATTTT
J: TRBJ2-3
D: -
size: -
V: TRBV10-1

CDR3: CASNLGQGGRETQYF
DNA: TGTGCCAGCAACCTAGGACAGGGTGGTCGAGAGACCCAGTACTTC
J: TRBJ2-5
D: TRBD1
size: -
V: TRBV9

CDR3: CASSSAGAFTDTQYF
DNA: TGTGCCAGCAGTTCAGCGGGGGCCTTCACAGATACGCAGTATTTT
J: TRBJ2-3
D: TRBD2
size: -
V: TRBV6-5

CDR3: CASSYGGLPAEAFF
DNA: TGTGCCAGCAGTTACGGAGGGTTGCCGGCTGAAGCTTTCTTT
J: TRBJ1-1
D: -
size: once
V: TRBV6-5

CDR3: CSASLRSLTGELFF
DNA: TGCAGCGCCTCCCTTAGGAGCCTCACCGGGGAGCTGTTTTTT
J: TRBJ2-2
D: -
size: -
V: TRBV29-1

CDR3: CASSRRTSGGPTDTQYF
DNA: TGTGCCAGCAGCAGACGAACTAGCGGGGGACCCACAGATACGCAGTATTTT
J: TRBJ2-3
D: TRBD2
size: once
V: TRBV7-9

CDR3: CASSGDRGAYEQYF
DNA: TGTGCCAGCAGTGGGGACAGGGGGGCCTACGAGCAGTACTTC
J: TRBJ2-7
D: TRBD1
size: -
V: TRBV2

CDR3: CASSIGAGGYNEQFF
DNA: TGTGCCAGTAGTATAGGGGCGGGAGGGTACAATGAGCAGTTCTTC
J: TRBJ2-1
D: TRBD2
size: -
V: TRBV19

CDR3: CASSSGTPGNTIYF
DNA: TGTGCCAGCAGTTCAGGGACCCCTGGAAACACCATATATTTT
J: TRBJ1-3
D: -
size: -
V: TRBV27

CDR3: CATSGGGYGYTF
DNA: TGTGCCACCAGTGGGGGTGGCTATGGCTACACCTTC
J: TRBJ1-2
D: -
size: -
V: TRBV15

CDR3: CASSVGAGGAYGYTF
DNA: TGTGCCAGCAGCGTAGGGGCAGGGGGCGCCTATGGCTACACCTTC
J: TRBJ1-2
D: TRBD1
size: -
V: TRBV9

CDR3: CASSEGDVGLFF
DNA: TGCGCCAGCAGTGAAGGGGATGTGGGGCTGTTTTTT
J: TRBJ2-2
D: -
size: -
V: TRBV10-1

CDR3: CASSPLRAQETQYF
DNA: TGTGCCAGCTCACCACTCAGGGCTCAAGAGACCCAGTACTTC
J: TRBJ2-5
D: -
size: -
V: TRBV18

CDR3: CASSAAGGSEQFF
DNA: TGCGCCAGCAGTGCGGCCGGAGGTAGTGAGCAGTTCTTC
J: TRBJ2-1
D: -
size: -
V: TRBV10-1

CDR3: CASSIPGQGVYEQYF
DNA: TGTGCCAGTAGTATACCGGGACAGGGGGTTTACGAGCAGTACTTC
J: TRBJ2-7
D: TRBD1
size: -
V: TRBV19

CDR3: CASSSGIAYGYTF
DNA: TGTGCCAGCAGCTCAGGGATAGCCTATGGCTACACCTTC
J: TRBJ1-2
D: -
size: once
V: TRBV5-4

CDR3: CASSESSGVYEQYF
DNA: TGCGCCAGCAGTGAGTCCTCAGGAGTGTACGAGCAGTACTTC
J: TRBJ2-7
D: -
size: -
V: TRBV10-2

CDR3: CASTWGQGSTGELFF
DNA: TGTGCCAGTACATGGGGACAGGGGAGCACCGGGGAGCTGTTTTTT
J: TRBJ2-2
D: TRBD1
size: once
V: TRBV19

CDR3: CASSKGQGNQPQHF
DNA: TGTGCCAGCAGCAAGGGACAGGGTAATCAGCCCCAGCATTTT
J: TRBJ1-5
D: TRBD1
size: once
V: TRBV7-2

CDR3: CASSEDAGLYNEQFF
DNA: TGTGCCAGCAGTGAAGATGCCGGGCTCTACAATGAGCAGTTCTTC
J: TRBJ2-1
D: -
size: -
V: TRBV6-1

CDR3: CASSQAGKHQPQHF
DNA: TGCGCCAGCAGCCAAGCTGGGAAGCATCAGCCCCAGCATTTT
J: TRBJ1-5
D: -
size: -
V: TRBV4-3

CDR3: CASSVDSYNYGYTF
DNA: TGTGCCAGCAGCGTCGACAGTTATAACTATGGCTACACCTTC
J: TRBJ1-2
D: -
size: -
V: TRBV9

CDR3: CASSLGASGQETQYF
DNA: TGTGCTAGCAGCTTAGGGGCTAGCGGCCAAGAGACCCAGTACTTC
J: TRBJ2-5
D: TRBD2
size: -
V: TRBV7-7

CDR3: CATSREGTRASGNTIYF
DNA: TGTGCCACCAGCAGAGAAGGCACCAGGGCTTCTGGAAACACCATATATTTT
J: TRBJ1-3
D: -
size: -
V: TRBV15

CDR3: CASSRDRTNTEAFF
DNA: TGTGCCAGCAGCCGGGACAGGACGAACACTGAAGCTTTCTTT
J: TRBJ1-1
D: TRBD1
size: -
V: TRBV28

CDR3: CASSPPHNEQFF
DNA: TGCGCCAGCAGCCCCCCCCACAATGAGCAGTTCTTC
J: TRBJ2-1
D: -
size: -
V: TRBV5-1

CDR3: CASSAGQSYQPQHF
DNA: TGTGCCAGCAGTGCAGGACAGAGCTATCAGCCCCAGCATTTT
J: TRBJ1-5
D: -
size: -
V: TRBV6-1

CDR3: CASSIARTGGYTF
DNA: TGTGCCAGTAGTATAGCCAGGACGGGTGGCTACACCTTC
J: TRBJ1-2
D: -
size: -
V: TRBV19

CDR3: CASSFGGTTTYEQYF
DNA: TGTGCCAGCAGCTTTGGCGGGACTACAACCTACGAGCAGTACTTC
J: TRBJ2-7
D: TRBD2
size: -
V: TRBV5-5

CDR3: CASSSKVPSTEAFF
DNA: TGTGCCAGCAGTAGCAAGGTCCCCTCCACTGAAGCTTTCTTT
J: TRBJ1-1
D: -
size: -
V: TRBV6-5

CDR3: CATRAGTGAGETQYF
DNA: TGTGCCACACGAGCAGGGACAGGGGCCGGGGAGACCCAGTACTTC
J: TRBJ2-5
D: TRBD1
size: -
V: TRBV19

CDR3: CATSGGPREIYGYTF
DNA: TGTGCCACCAGCGGAGGCCCCAGGGAAATCTATGGCTACACCTTC
J: TRBJ1-2
D: -
size: -
V: TRBV15

CDR3: CASSEEGKANYGYTF
DNA: TGTGCCAGCAGTGAAGAAGGAAAGGCTAACTATGGCTACACCTTC
J: TRBJ1-2
D: -
size: -
V: TRBV2

CDR3: CASSQTGAAYGYTF
DNA: TGTGCCAGCAGCCAGACAGGGGCCGCCTATGGCTACACCTTC
J: TRBJ1-2
D: TRBD1
size: -
V: TRBV14

CDR3: CASSTLADFPRETQYF
DNA: TGTGCCAGCAGCACCTTAGCGGACTTCCCACGGGAGACCCAGTACTTC
J: TRBJ2-5
D: -
size: -
V: TRBV7-2

CDR3: CAISESQGPEAFF
DNA: TGTGCCATCAGTGAGTCACAGGGACCCGAAGCTTTCTTT
J: TRBJ1-1
D: -
size: -
V: TRBV10-3

CDR3: CASSQLSRTEAFF
DNA: TGCGCCAGCAGCCAATTGTCTCGCACTGAAGCTTTCTTT
J: TRBJ1-1
D: -
size: -
V: TRBV4-3

CDR3: CASRQDAVIWSYEQYF
DNA: TGTGCCAGCAGACAGGACGCTGTAATTTGGTCCTACGAGCAGTACTTC
J: TRBJ2-7
D: -
size: -
V: TRBV5-5

CDR3: CASCKEGHGNSPLHF
DNA: TGTGCCAGCTGTAAAGAAGGCCATGGGAATTCACCCCTCCACTTT
J: TRBJ1-6
D: -
size: -
V: TRBV7-9

CDR3: CASSLSDRGLYEQYF
DNA: TGCGCCAGCAGCTTGTCGGACAGGGGGCTCTACGAGCAGTACTTC
J: TRBJ2-7
D: TRBD1
size: -
V: TRBV5-1

CDR3: CASSPDRGQGGYTF
DNA: TGTGCCAGTAGTCCCGACAGGGGGCAGGGTGGCTACACCTTC
J: TRBJ1-2
D: TRBD1
size: -
V: TRBV19

CDR3: CASSVGGWDFEKLFF
DNA: TGTGCCAGCAGCGTAGGGGGGTGGGATTTTGAAAAACTGTTTTTT
J: TRBJ1-4
D: -
size: -
V: TRBV9